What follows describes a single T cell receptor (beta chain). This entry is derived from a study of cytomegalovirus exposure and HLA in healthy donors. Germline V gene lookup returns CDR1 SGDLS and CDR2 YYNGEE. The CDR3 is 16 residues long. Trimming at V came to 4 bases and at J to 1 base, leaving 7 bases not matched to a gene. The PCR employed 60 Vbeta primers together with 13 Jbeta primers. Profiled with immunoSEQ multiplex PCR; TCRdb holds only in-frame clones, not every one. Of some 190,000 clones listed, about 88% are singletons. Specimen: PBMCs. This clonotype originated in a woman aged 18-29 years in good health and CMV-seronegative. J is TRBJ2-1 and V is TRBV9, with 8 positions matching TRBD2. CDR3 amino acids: CASSPLGLASYNEQFF. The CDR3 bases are TGTGCCAGCAGCCCCCTCGGACTAGCTTCCTACAATGAGCAGTTCTTC. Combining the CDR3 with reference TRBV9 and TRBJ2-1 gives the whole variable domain DSGVTQTPKHLITATGQRVTLRCSPRSGDLSVYWYQQSLDQGLQFLIQYYNGEERAKGNILERFSAQQFPDLHSELNLSSLELGDSALYFCASSPLGLASYNEQFFGPGTRLTVL.